The next 17 T cell receptor beta chains were all read from a single sample in a study of post-analysis software for immune sequencing data. Points from the study as a whole: Patients carried a handful of TRBV segments more frequently than controls did, and TRBV5-6, TRBV5-1 and TRBV20-1 were among them.

TCR beta cDNA libraries had unique molecular identifiers. TCRdb re-derived calls from the PCR reads in MiXCR, one entry per CDR3 protein. This repertoire shows about 400,000 distinct CDR3 sequences, 30% to 45% found once; its top ten account for roughly 12%. No cognate antigen is known for these TCRs. The sequenced sample consisted of blood. Every receptor here comes from a girl aged 10-17 years with multiple sclerosis.

This clonotype turned up a few times. This chain links TRBV7-2 with TRBJ2-7, with 10 bases identical to TRBD2. Germline V gives CDR1 SGHTA, CDR2 FQGNSA. The CDR3 covers 15 residues. Trimming took 5 bases from V and 3 from J; bases not matched to a gene: 7. The CDR3 is CASSVTGLAFYEQYF. CDR3 sequence (DNA): TGTGCCAGCAGCGTCACGGGACTAGCGTTCTACGAGCAGTACTTC. Complete variable domain (other parts from reference TRBV7-2 and TRBJ2-7): GAGVSQSPSNKVTEKGKDVELRCDPISGHTALYWYRQSLGQGLEFLIYFQGNSAPDKSGLPSDRFSAERTGGSVSTLTIQRTQQEDSAVYLCASSVTGLAFYEQYFGPGTRLTVT.

The rearrangement uses TRBV5-1 and TRBJ2-7; no clear D. V lost 0 bases, J lost 5 bases, and 3 bases lay in between. This CDR3 has 11 amino acids. CDR1 and CDR2 from the germline V gene are SGHRS and YFSETQ. Here the CDR3 DNA reads TGCGCCAGCAGCTTGGCGAACGAGCAGTACTTC. Translating gives CASSLANEQYF.

The J gene is TRBJ2-3, the V gene TRBV9, with 7 nucleotides matching TRBD2. The CDR3 totals 16 residues. Germline CDR1 SGDLS, CDR2 YYNGEE. Trimming took 4 bases from V and 2 from J; bases not matched to a gene: 10. CDR3 region: CASSPRGVVSTDTQYF. CDR3 sequence (DNA): TGTGCCAGCAGCCCCCGGGGGGTGGTTTCCACAGATACGCAGTATTTT.

Comment on this clonotype: The germline gene is not matched at one end of the junction; a read error may be the cause. This chain joins TRBV27 and TRBJ2-2, with D maybe TRBD1 (5 bases). The CDR3 length is 15 residues. Germline CDR1 is MNHEY and CDR2 is SMNVEV (reference sequence). The CDR3 DNA reads as TGTGCCGGCAGTTTATCGCAGGGATGGACCGGGGAGCTGTTTTTT. Translating it yields CAGSLSQGWTGELFF.

This chain links TRBV7-9 with TRBJ2-4; D possibly corresponds to TRBD1 (5 bases). The J call is in doubt because the DNA end fits TRBJ2-7 better. The CDR3 sequence is 14 residues long. Germline CDR1 is SEHNR and CDR2 is FQNEAQ (reference sequence). The CDR3 protein is CASSLPGNPYEQYF. The CDR3 bases are TGTGCCAGCAGCTTACCAGGGAATCCCTACGAGCAGTACTTC.

This clonotype was detected ten times or more. The rearrangement links TRBV6-1 to TRBJ2-1; D may be TRBD1 (5 bases). The germline CDR1 and CDR2 sequences are MNHNS and SASEGT. This CDR3 has 13 residues. The V end lost 4 bases, the J end lost 8 bases, and 12 bases lay between the germline ends. The chain's CDR3 is CASSAQGGDEQFF. The CDR3 DNA is TGTGCCAGCAGTGCGCAGGGTGGCGATGAGCAGTTCTTC.

This chain links TRBV5-1 with TRBJ2-6; perhaps D is TRBD1 or TRBD2 (5 bases each). CDR1 and CDR2 (germline): SGHRS, YFSETQ. The CDR3 covers 15 residues. V gave up 5 bases and J gave up 0 bases, with 9 bases separating them. The CDR3 DNA reads TGCGCCAGCAGGGGGGTTACCTCTGGGGCCAACGTCCTGACTTTC. Protein: CASRGVTSGANVLTF.

This clonotype was seen a few times. The chain is built from TRBV6-2 or TRBV6-3 and TRBJ2-5, with D hard to call. Germline V gene lookup returns CDR1 MNHEY and CDR2 SVGEGT. Trimming stripped 2 bases from V and 2 bases from J, with 3 bases between. CDR3 size: 12 residues. CDR3 sequence (DNA): TGTGCCAGCAGTTACGTACAAGAGACCCAGTACTTC. Protein: CASSYVQETQYF.

This rearrangement joins TRBV20-1 to TRBJ2-7; 11 bases agree with TRBD2. There are 15 residues in the CDR3. From germline, CDR1 is DFQATT and CDR2 SNEGSKA (reference sequence). V trimming: 3 bases; J trimming: 4 bases; junction bases outside the gene matches: 8. The CDR3 reads CSASAVTSGVYEQYF. For the CDR3, the DNA is TGCAGTGCTAGCGCCGTGACTAGCGGGGTGTACGAGCAGTACTTC.

This clonotype has more than one count but fewer than ten. The chain couples TRBV5-5 to TRBJ2-7; no clear D gene. Germline CDR1 is SGHKS and CDR2 is YYEKEE (reference sequence). The V gene lost 6 bases and the J gene lost 0 bases, with 13 bases spanning the gap. CDR3 length: 14 amino acids. This CDR3 reads CASNPDGYSYEQYF. CDR3 DNA sequence: TGTGCCAGCAACCCGGACGGGTACTCCTACGAGCAGTACTTC. Filled out from reference TRBV5-5 and TRBJ2-7, the complete variable domain reads DAGVTQSPTHLIKTRGQQVTLRCSPISGHKSVSWYQQVLGQGPQFIFQYYEKEERGRGNFPDRFSARQFPNYSSELNVNALLLGDSALYLCASNPDGYSYEQYFGPGTRLTVT.

The rearrangement joins TRBV7-8 to TRBJ2-7, with TRBD2 matching 9 bases. The last part of the DNA fits TRBJ2-5 better; the J call may be wrong. The CDR3 loop spans 16 amino acids. Germline CDR1 reads SGHVS; CDR2 reads FQNEAQ. The CDR3 DNA sequence: TGTGCCAGCAGCTTAGTGCGAGCGGGGGGTTACGAGACCCAGTACTTC. Translation: CASSLVRAGGYETQYF.

In its sample, this clonotype was seen a few times. This chain links TRBV6-6 with TRBJ2-6, with 10 bases matching TRBD1. CDR1 MNHNY and CDR2 SVGAGI come from the germline V gene (reference sequence). This CDR3 is 17 amino acids long. Trimming at V came to 3 bases and at J to 0 bases, leaving 2 bases not matched to a gene. Here the CDR3 DNA reads TGTGCCAGCAGTTATGGGACAGGGGCCTCTGGGGCCAACGTCCTGACTTTC. Protein: CASSYGTGASGANVLTF.

This clonotype was seen a few times. V and J are TRBV6-1 and TRBJ2-7; D may be TRBD1 or TRBD2 (6 bases each). V lost 2 bases, J lost 6 bases, and 8 bases lay in between. The CDR3 totals 12 residues. Per germline, CDR1 MNHNS and CDR2 SASEGT. The CDR3 nucleotides read TGTGCCAGCAGTGAACGGGGGCTCGAGCAGTACTTC. Amino acids: CASSERGLEQYF.

V gene TRBV7-9 combines with J gene TRBJ2-7; D unresolved. Deletions cut 1 base from V and 6 bases from J, with 7 bases between. There are 12 residues in the CDR3. CDR1 is SEHNR, CDR2 FQNEAQ, per germline (reference sequence). The CDR3 here is CASSLDQLEQYF. The DNA for the CDR3 is TGTGCCAGCAGCTTAGATCAGCTCGAGCAGTACTTC. The complete variable domain, with remaining parts taken from reference TRBV7-9 and TRBJ2-7, reads DTGVSQNPRHKITKRGQNVTFRCDPISEHNRLYWYRQTLGQGPEFLTYFQNEAQLEKSRLLSDRFSAERPKGSFSTLEIQRTEQGDSAMYLCASSLDQLEQYFGPGTRLTVT.

The J gene is TRBJ2-3, the V gene TRBV14; no firm D call. Looked up from germline, CDR1 is SGHDN and CDR2 is FVKESK. The V end lost 0 bases, the J end lost 2 bases, and 6 bases lay between the germline ends. There are 14 residues in the CDR3. This chain's CDR3 is CASSQDFLTDTQYF. CDR3 DNA: TGTGCCAGCAGCCAAGATTTCCTCACAGATACGCAGTATTTT. The full variable domain, in which reference TRBV14 and TRBJ2-3 provide the parts outside the CDR3, is EAGVTQFPSHSVIEKGQTVTLRCDPISGHDNLYWYRRVMGKEIKFLLHFVKESKQDESGMPNNRFLAERTGGTYSTLKVQPAELEDSGVYFCASSQDFLTDTQYFGPGTRLTVL.

The chain has TRBV18 and TRBJ2-1; the D gene could be TRBD1 or TRBD2 (6 bases each). CDR3 size: 16 residues. The germline V and J ends were trimmed by 0 bases and 5 bases, with 14 bases remaining between them. Germline CDR1 and CDR2: KGHSH and LQKENI. CDR3: CASSPPGGGRNNEQFF. The CDR3 DNA sequence: TGTGCCAGCTCACCACCCGGAGGGGGGAGAAACAATGAGCAGTTCTTC.

This clonotype was picked up a small number of times. This chain links TRBV20-1 with TRBJ2-1, with TRBD1 matching 8 bases. V shed 0 bases and J 3 bases; nucleotides not matched to a gene: 4. This CDR3 contains 15 residues. Germline CDR1 is DFQATT and CDR2 is SNEGSKA (reference sequence). Here the CDR3 DNA reads TGCAGTGCTAGAGACAGGGGGCGCGTCTACAATGAGCAGTTCTTC. This codes for CSARDRGRVYNEQFF.